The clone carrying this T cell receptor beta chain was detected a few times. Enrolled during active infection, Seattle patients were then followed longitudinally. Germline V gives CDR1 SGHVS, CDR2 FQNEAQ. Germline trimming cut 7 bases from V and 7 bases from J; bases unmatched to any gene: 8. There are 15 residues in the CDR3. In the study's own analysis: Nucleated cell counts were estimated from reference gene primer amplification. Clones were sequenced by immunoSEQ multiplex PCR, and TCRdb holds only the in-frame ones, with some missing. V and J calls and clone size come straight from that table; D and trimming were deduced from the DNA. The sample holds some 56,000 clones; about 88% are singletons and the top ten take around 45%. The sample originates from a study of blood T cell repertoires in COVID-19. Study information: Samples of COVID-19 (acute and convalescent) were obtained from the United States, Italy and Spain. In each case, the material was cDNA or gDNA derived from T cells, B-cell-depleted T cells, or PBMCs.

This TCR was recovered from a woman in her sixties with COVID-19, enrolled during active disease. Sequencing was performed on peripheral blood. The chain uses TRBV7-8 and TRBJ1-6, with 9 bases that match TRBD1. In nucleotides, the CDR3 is TGTGCCAGCACCCAGGGGACAGGGAGGAATTCACCCCTCCACTTT. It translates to CASTQGTGRNSPLHF.